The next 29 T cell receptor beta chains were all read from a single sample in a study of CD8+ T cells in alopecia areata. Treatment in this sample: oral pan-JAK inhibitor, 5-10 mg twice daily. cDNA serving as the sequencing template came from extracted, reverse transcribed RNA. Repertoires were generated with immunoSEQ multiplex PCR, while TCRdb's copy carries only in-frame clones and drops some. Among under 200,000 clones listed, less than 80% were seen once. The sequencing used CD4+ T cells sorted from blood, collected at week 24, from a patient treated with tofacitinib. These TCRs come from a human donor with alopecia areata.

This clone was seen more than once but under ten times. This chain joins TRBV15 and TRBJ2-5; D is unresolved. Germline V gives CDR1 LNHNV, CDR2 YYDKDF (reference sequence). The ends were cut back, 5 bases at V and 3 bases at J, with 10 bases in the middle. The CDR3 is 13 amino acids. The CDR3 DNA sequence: TGTGCCACCAGCCACGCCGCTAAAGAGACCCAGTACTTC. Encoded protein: CATSHAAKETQYF.

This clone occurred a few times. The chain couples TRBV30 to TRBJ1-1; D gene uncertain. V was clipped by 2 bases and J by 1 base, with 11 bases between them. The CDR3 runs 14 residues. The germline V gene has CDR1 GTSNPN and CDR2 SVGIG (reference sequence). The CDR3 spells CAWSRSQKNTEAFF. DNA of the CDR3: TGTGCCTGGAGTAGAAGCCAAAAGAACACTGAAGCTTTCTTT.

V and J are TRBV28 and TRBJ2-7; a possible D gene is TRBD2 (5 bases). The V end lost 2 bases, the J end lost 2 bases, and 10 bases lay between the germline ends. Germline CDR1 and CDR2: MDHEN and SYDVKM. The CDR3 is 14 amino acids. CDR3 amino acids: CASSLPGRTYEQYF. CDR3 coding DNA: TGTGCCAGCAGTTTACCGGGGAGAACCTACGAGCAGTACTTC.

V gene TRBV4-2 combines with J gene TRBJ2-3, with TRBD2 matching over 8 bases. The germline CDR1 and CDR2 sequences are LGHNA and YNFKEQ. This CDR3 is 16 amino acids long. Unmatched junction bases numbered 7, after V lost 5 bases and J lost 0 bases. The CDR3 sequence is CASSSGGGTSTDTQYF. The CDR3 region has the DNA TGTGCCAGCAGCAGCGGGGGCGGAACTAGCACAGATACGCAGTATTTT.

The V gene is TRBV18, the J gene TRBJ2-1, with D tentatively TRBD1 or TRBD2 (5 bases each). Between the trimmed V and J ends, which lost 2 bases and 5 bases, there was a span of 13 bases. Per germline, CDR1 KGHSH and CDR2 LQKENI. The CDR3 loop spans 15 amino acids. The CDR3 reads CASSPIGAVNNEQFF. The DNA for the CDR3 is TGTGCCAGCTCACCAATCGGGGCGGTGAACAATGAGCAGTTCTTC.

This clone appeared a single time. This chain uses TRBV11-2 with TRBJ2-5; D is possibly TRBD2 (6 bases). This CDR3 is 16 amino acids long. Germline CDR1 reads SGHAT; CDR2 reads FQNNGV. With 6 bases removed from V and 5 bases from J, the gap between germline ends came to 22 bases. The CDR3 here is CASRKDSAGGRETQYF. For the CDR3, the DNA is TGTGCCAGCAGAAAAGATAGTGCCGGGGGACGTGAGACCCAGTACTTC.

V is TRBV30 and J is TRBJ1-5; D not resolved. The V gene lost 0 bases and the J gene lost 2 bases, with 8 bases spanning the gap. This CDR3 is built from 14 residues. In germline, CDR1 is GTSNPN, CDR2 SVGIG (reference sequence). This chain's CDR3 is CAWSVTRGNQPQHF. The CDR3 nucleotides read TGTGCCTGGAGTGTCACGCGCGGCAATCAGCCCCAGCATTTT.

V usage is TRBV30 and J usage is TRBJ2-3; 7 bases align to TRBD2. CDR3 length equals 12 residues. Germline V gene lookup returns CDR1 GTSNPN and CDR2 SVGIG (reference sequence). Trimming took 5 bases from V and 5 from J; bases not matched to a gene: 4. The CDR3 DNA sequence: TGTGCCTGGGGGATAGCGGGAGATACGCAGTATTTT. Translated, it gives CAWGIAGDTQYF.

This CDR3 reads CAISLGRDEQYF. For the CDR3, the DNA is TGTGCCATCAGCCTCGGGAGGGACGAGCAGTACTTC. The chain employs TRBV10-3 and TRBJ2-7; TRBD2 aligns across 8 bases. Germline-derived CDR1 and CDR2 are ENHRY and SYGVKD. V trimming: 6 bases; J trimming: 5 bases; junction bases outside the gene matches: 3. The CDR3 is made up of 12 amino acids.

Here the CDR3 DNA reads TGTGCCAGCAGCTTGACTGGCGAGCAGTACTTC. This sequence encodes CASSLTGEQYF. The chain uses TRBV5-6 and TRBJ2-7; D gene uncertain. The CDR3 runs to 11 residues. The V end lost 1 base, the J end lost 6 bases, and 5 bases lay between the germline ends. The germline V gene has CDR1 SGHDT and CDR2 YYEEEE.

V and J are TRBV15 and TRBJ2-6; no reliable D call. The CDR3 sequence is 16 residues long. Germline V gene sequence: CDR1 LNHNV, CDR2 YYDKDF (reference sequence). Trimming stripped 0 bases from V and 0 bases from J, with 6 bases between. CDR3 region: CATSRDLDSGANVLTF. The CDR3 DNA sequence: TGTGCCACCAGCAGAGATTTGGACTCTGGGGCCAACGTCCTGACTTTC.

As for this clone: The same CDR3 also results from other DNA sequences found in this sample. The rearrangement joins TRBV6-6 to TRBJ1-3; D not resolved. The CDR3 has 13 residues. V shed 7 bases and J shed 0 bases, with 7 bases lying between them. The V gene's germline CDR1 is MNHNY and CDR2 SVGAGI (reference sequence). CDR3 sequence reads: CASTQSSGNTIYF. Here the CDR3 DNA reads TGTGCCAGCACTCAAAGCTCTGGAAACACCATATATTTT.

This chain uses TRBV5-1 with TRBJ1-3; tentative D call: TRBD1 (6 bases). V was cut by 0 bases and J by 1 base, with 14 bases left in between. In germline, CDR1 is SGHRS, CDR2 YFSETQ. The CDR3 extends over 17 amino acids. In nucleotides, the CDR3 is TGCGCCAGCAGCTTGGGAGGACAGTACCCATCTGGAAACACCATATATTTT. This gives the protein CASSLGGQYPSGNTIYF. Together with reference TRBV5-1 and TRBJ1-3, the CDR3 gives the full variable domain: KAGVTQTPRYLIKTRGQQVTLSCSPISGHRSVSWYQQTPGQGLQFLFEYFSETQRNKGNFPGRFSGRQFSNSRSEMNVSTLELGDSALYLCASSLGGQYPSGNTIYFGEGSWLTVV.

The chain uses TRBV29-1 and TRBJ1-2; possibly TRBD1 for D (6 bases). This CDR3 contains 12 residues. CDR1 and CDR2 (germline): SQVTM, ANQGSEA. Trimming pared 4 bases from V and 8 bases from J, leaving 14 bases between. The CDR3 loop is CSVVGQIFGYTF. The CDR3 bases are TGCAGCGTTGTAGGACAGATTTTCGGCTACACCTTC.

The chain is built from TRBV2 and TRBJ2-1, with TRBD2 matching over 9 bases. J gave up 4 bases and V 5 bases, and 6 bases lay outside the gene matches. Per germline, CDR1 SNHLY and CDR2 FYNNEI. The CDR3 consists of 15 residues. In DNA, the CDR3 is TGTGCCAGCAGTCCCGGGACTAGCTCGTACAATGAGCAGTTCTTC. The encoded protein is CASSPGTSSYNEQFF.

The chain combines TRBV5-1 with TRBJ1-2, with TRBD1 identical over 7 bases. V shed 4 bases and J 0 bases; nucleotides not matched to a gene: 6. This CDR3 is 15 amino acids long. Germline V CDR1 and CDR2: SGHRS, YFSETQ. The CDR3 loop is CASSLDRETNYGYTF. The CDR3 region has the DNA TGCGCCAGCAGCCTTGACAGGGAAACTAACTATGGCTACACCTTC.

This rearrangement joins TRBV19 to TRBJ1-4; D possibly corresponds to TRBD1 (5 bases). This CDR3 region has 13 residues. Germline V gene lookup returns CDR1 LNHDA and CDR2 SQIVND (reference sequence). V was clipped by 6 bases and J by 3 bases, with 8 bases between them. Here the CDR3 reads CASRGVSNEKLFF. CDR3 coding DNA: TGTGCCAGTAGGGGGGTATCTAATGAAAAACTGTTTTTT.

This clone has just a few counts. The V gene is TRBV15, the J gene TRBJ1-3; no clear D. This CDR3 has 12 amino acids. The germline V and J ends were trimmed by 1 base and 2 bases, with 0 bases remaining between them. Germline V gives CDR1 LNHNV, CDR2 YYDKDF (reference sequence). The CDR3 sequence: CATSRAGNTIYF. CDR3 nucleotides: TGTGCCACCAGCAGAGCTGGAAACACCATATATTTT. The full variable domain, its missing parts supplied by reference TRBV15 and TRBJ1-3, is DAMVIQNPRYQVTQFGKPVTLSCSQTLNHNVMYWYQQKSSQAPKLLFHYYDKDFNNEADTPDNFQSRRPNTSFCFLDIRSPGLGDTAMYLCATSRAGNTIYFGEGSWLTVV.

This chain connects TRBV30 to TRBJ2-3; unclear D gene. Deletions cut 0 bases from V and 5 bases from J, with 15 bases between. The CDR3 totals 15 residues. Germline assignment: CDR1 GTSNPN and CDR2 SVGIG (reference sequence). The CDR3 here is CAWSVSSRGGDTQYF. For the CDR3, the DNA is TGTGCCTGGAGTGTAAGCTCCCGAGGCGGAGATACGCAGTATTTT.

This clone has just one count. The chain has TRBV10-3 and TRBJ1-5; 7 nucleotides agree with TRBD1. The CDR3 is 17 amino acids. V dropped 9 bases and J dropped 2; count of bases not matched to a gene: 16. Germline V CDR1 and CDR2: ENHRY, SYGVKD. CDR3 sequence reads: CAMTSKRGLGGNQPQHF. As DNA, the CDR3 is TGTGCCATGACTAGTAAGAGGGGGCTAGGAGGCAATCAGCCCCAGCATTTT.

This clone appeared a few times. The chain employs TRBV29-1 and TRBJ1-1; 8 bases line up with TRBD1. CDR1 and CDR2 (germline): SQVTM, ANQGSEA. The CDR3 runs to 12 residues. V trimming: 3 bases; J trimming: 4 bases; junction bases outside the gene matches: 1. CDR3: CSVDRGLTEAFF. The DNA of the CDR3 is TGCAGCGTTGACAGGGGGCTCACTGAAGCTTTCTTT.

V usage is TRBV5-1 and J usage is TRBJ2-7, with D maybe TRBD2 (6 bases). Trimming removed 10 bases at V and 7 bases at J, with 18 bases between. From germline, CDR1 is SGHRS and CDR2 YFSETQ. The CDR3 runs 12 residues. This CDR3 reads CASRDGRGEQYF. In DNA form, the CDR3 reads TGCGCCTCCCGAGACGGACGGGGGGAGCAGTACTTC. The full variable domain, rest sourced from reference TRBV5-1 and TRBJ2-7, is KAGVTQTPRYLIKTRGQQVTLSCSPISGHRSVSWYQQTPGQGLQFLFEYFSETQRNKGNFPGRFSGRQFSNSRSEMNVSTLELGDSALYLCASRDGRGEQYFGPGTRLTVT.

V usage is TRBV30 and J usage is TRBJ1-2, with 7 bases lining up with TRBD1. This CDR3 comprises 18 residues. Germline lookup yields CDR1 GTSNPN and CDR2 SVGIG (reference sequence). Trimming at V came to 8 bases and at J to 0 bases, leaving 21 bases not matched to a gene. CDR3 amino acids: CATTGSRGTVLPNYGYTF. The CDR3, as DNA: TGTGCCACCACAGGGAGCCGCGGGACAGTTTTACCTAACTATGGCTACACCTTC.

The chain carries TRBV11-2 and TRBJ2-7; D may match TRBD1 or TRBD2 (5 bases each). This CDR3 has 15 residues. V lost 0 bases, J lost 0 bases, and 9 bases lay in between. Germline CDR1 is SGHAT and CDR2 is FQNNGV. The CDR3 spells CASSLERGFSYEQYF. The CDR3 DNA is TGTGCCAGCAGCTTAGAGAGGGGTTTCTCCTACGAGCAGTACTTC. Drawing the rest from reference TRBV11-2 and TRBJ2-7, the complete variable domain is EAGVAQSPRYKIIEKRQSVAFWCNPISGHATLYWYQQILGQGPKLLIQFQNNGVVDDSQLPKDRFSAERLKGVDSTLKIQPAKLEDSAVYLCASSLERGFSYEQYFGPGTRLTVT.

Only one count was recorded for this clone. The CDR3 sequence is CSVGPEGGNYGYTF. The CDR3 DNA reads as TGCAGCGTTGGGCCTGAGGGGGGGAACTATGGCTACACCTTC. The J gene is TRBJ1-2, the V gene TRBV29-1; maybe TRBD1 (6 bases). CDR3 length equals 14 residues. V dropped 4 bases and J dropped 2 bases, with 14 bases sitting between them. Per the germline V gene, CDR1 is SQVTM and CDR2 is ANQGSEA.

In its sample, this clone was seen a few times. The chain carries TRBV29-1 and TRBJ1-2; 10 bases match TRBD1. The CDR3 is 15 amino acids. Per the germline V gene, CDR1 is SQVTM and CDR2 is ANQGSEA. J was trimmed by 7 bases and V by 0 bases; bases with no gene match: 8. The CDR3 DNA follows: TGCAGCGTTGAAGATGTGCGGGACAGGGGAGGTGGCTACACCTTC. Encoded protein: CSVEDVRDRGGGYTF. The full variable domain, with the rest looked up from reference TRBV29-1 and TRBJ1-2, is SAVISQKPSRDICQRGTSLTIQCQVDSQVTMMFWYRQQPGQSLTLIATANQGSEATYESGFVIDKFPISRPNLTFSTLTVSNMSPEDSSIYLCSVEDVRDRGGGYTFGSGTRLTVV.

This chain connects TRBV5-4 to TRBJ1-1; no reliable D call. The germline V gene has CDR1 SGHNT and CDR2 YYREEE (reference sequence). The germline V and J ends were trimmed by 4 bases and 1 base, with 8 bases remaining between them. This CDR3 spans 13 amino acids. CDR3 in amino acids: CASSRDKNTEAFF. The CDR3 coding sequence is TGTGCCAGCAGCCGAGATAAGAACACTGAAGCTTTCTTT.

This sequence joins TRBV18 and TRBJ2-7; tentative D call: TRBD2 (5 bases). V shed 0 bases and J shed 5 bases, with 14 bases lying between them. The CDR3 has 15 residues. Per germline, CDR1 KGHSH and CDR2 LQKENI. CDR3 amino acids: CASSPPSASPHEQYF. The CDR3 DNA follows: TGTGCCAGCTCACCACCCTCGGCTAGCCCTCACGAGCAGTACTTC.

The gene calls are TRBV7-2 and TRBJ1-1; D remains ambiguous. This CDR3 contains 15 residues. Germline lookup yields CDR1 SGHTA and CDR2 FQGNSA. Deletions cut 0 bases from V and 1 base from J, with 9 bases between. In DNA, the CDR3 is TGTGCCAGCAGCTTAGCTAGTTCCAGGAACACTGAAGCTTTCTTT. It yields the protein CASSLASSRNTEAFF.